These 10 T cell receptor beta chains share one sample of origin, sequenced in a study of cytomegalovirus exposure and HLA in healthy donors. This PCR relied on a set of 60 Vbeta primers and 13 Jbeta primers. TCRdb's copy holds only in-frame clones and misses some; the assay was immunoSEQ multiplex PCR. The repertoire holds fewer than 120,000 clones, with more than 65% as singletons. The material sequenced was PBMCs. The receptors here all came from a man under 40 in good health and CMV-seropositive.

The chain combines TRBV7-2 with TRBJ2-5; tentatively, D is TRBD2 (5 bases). The CDR3 is 11 amino acids. Germline V gene lookup returns CDR1 SGHTA and CDR2 FQGNSA. With 4 bases removed from V and 5 bases from J, the gap between germline ends came to 5 bases. Written as DNA, the CDR3 is TGTGCCAGCAGCTCGGGGGAGACCCAGTACTTC. It codes for CASSSGETQYF.

The V gene is TRBV4-1, the J gene TRBJ1-5, with a weak D call TRBD1 (6 bases). Germline CDR1 is MGHRA and CDR2 is YSYEKL. The CDR3 has 16 amino acids. V lost 0 bases to trimming and J lost 5 bases, with 14 bases between them. This CDR3 reads CASSQEGGSPDQPQHF. For the CDR3, the DNA is TGCGCCAGCAGCCAAGAAGGGGGATCACCCGATCAGCCCCAGCATTTT.

In regard to this clone: One end of the junction is discordant with germline, which a read error may explain. The chain carries TRBV7-2 and TRBJ1-6, with D perhaps TRBD1 (6 bases). The CDR3 runs 13 residues. CDR1 is SGHTA, CDR2 FQGNSA, per germline. The chain's CDR3 is CASSAPGHSPLHF. CDR3 DNA: TGTGCCAGCAGCGCACCGGGACATTCGCCCCTCCACTTT.

This clone occurred a few times. J is TRBJ1-4 and V is TRBV4-3, with D maybe TRBD1 (5 bases). CDR3 length: 19 amino acids. The germline V and J ends were trimmed by 4 bases and 3 bases, with 24 bases remaining between them. CDR1 is LGHNA, CDR2 YSLEER, per germline. CDR3 DNA sequence: TGCGCCAGCAGCCCCCAGGGTCGGAGGGGAAGTAGAGCTAATGAAAAACTGTTTTTT. Protein product: CASSPQGRRGSRANEKLFF.

This rearrangement joins TRBV18 to TRBJ2-5; a possible D gene is TRBD1 (6 bases). CDR3 length equals 15 residues. Germline V gene lookup returns CDR1 KGHSH and CDR2 LQKENI. The ends were cut back, 3 bases at V and 7 bases at J, with 18 bases in the middle. For the CDR3, the DNA is TGTGCCAGCTCACCCCAGGAGGAACGAGGGGGGACCCAGTACTTC. This translates into CASSPQEERGGTQYF.

There are a few counts of this clone. The V and J genes are TRBV21-1 and TRBJ1-1. TRBV21-1 counts as a pseudogene. This CDR3 is built from 18 residues. For the CDR3, the DNA is TGTGCCAGCACTAAAAACCCCCAGGCGGGGGTGCAGAACACTGAAGCTTTCTTT. It is translated as CASTKNPQAGVQNTEAFF.

The chain joins TRBV9 to TRBJ2-5; D is possibly TRBD2 (7 bases). The germline gives CDR1 SGDLS, CDR2 YYNGEE. The CDR3 length is 15 residues. Trimming took off 4 bases at V and 4 bases at J, with 17 bases between the two ends. The chain's CDR3 is CASSLNGGPGETQYF. CDR3 nucleotide sequence: TGTGCCAGCAGCCTGAACGGGGGGCCGGGAGAGACCCAGTACTTC.

The V gene is TRBV7-2, the J gene TRBJ1-1, with TRBD1 identical over 7 bases. With V trimmed by 6 bases and J by 2 bases, 15 bases remained unmatched. The CDR3 is made up of 17 amino acids. CDR1 and CDR2 (germline): SGHTA, FQGNSA. The CDR3 nucleotides are TGTGCCAGCAGTGATTTCCCGGGGCAGGGGGGAAACACTGAAGCTTTCTTT. Translation gives CASSDFPGQGGNTEAFF.

V and J are TRBV7-9 and TRBJ1-5; weak D call: TRBD1 (5 bases). CDR3 length: 12 amino acids. V was clipped by 7 bases and J by 9 bases, with 13 bases between them. The germline gives CDR1 SEHNR, CDR2 FQNEAQ (reference sequence). This chain's CDR3 is CASNFDSGPQHF. The CDR3 nucleotides are TGTGCCAGCAACTTTGACAGTGGGCCCCAGCATTTT. Together with reference TRBV7-9 and TRBJ1-5, the CDR3 gives the full variable domain: DTGVSQNPRHKITKRGQNVTFRCDPISEHNRLYWYRQTLGQGPEFLTYFQNEAQLEKSRLLSDRFSAERPKGSFSTLEIQRTEQGDSAMYLCASNFDSGPQHFGDGTRLSIL.

This clone has a single count. The rearrangement links TRBV10-3 to TRBJ1-2, with a possible D match to TRBD1 (5 bases). V was cut by 6 bases and J by 4 bases, with 15 bases left in between. The CDR3 has 14 residues. Germline CDR1 ENHRY, CDR2 SYGVKD. The CDR3: CAIRPDGGTYGYTF. DNA of the CDR3: TGTGCCATCAGACCGGACGGGGGTACCTATGGCTACACCTTC.